This is a list of T cell receptor beta chains from one sample in a study of blood T cell repertoires in COVID-19. The method was immunoSEQ multiplex PCR; TCRdb's version includes in-frame clones alone and lacks a portion of them. Of 200,000 to 300,000 clones in the sample, 80% to 90% were seen once. Sequenced: peripheral blood. These receptor sequences come from a man aged 25 to 40 with active or convalescent COVID-19. Both conserved end residues are part of each CDR3. A D gene is named only where the DNA matches it firmly. Size values are once, few and many counts, or a class for expanded clones, and some rows have none.

D gene,J gene,clone size,V gene,CDR3 DNA,CDR3 protein
TRBD2,TRBJ2-7,-,TRBV27,TGTGCCAGCAGGGGACTAGCGGGGGGTTACTACGAGCAGTACTTC,CASRGLAGGYYEQYF
-,TRBJ1-1,-,TRBV9,TGTGCCAGCAGCGTAGAGGGAGGGGGATGGGTGAACACTGAAGCTTTCTTT,CASSVEGGGWVNTEAFF
-,TRBJ2-5,-,TRBV7-9,TGTGCCAGCCGCTTCCGCGACGGGGAGACCCAGTACTTC,CASRFRDGETQYF
TRBD1,TRBJ2-1,-,TRBV5-4,TGTGCCAGCAGCTCCCAACTGACAGGGTTGGGTGTCGGCAATGAGCAGTTCTTC,CASSSQLTGLGVGNEQFF
-,TRBJ2-3,-,TRBV5-4,TGTGCCAGCAGACGGGACCGGGACTTGGGTTTAGATACGCAGTATTTT,CASRRDRDLGLDTQYF
-,TRBJ1-2,-,TRBV11-2,TGTGCCAGCAGCTTAGATTTAGAAGCAGGGGCACTATATGGCTACACCTTC,CASSLDLEAGALYGYTF
-,TRBJ1-1,-,TRBV12-3/TRBV12-4,TGTGCCAGCACTGGGCGCCTGAACACTGAAGCTTTCTTT,CASTGRLNTEAFF
-,TRBJ1-2,-,TRBV5-5,TGTGCCAGCAGCGTGGACAAGAACTATGGCTACACCTTC,CASSVDKNYGYTF
TRBD2,TRBJ2-2,-,TRBV9,TGTGCCAGCAGCGGAATAGCGGGGGGGCCTACCGGGGAGCTGTTTTTT,CASSGIAGGPTGELFF
TRBD1,TRBJ1-2,-,TRBV4-2,TGTGCCAGCAGCCAAGGGGACAGTGGCTATGGCTACACCTTC,CASSQGDSGYGYTF
TRBD1,TRBJ1-2,once,TRBV29-1,TGCAGCGTCCTCAGGGACAGCCCTCAATATGGCTACACCTTC,CSVLRDSPQYGYTF
TRBD1,TRBJ1-4,-,TRBV18,TGTGCCAGCTCACCTTGGGGGACAGGAACTAATGAAAAACTGTTTTTT,CASSPWGTGTNEKLFF
-,TRBJ1-1,-,TRBV14,TGTGCCAGCAGCCAAGTGGGGCTAGAAGCTTTCTTT,CASSQVGLEAFF
TRBD1,TRBJ1-2,-,TRBV19,TGTGCCAGTAGTGGGACAGACATATATGGCTACACCTTC,CASSGTDIYGYTF
TRBD2,TRBJ2-5,-,TRBV29-1,TGCAGCGTTGCGGGGGGTAATCAAGAGACCCAGTACTTC,CSVAGGNQETQYF
-,TRBJ1-2,-,TRBV2,TGTGCCAGCAGTGTCGGCAGGGGCGGTGGCTACACCTTC,CASSVGRGGGYTF
-,TRBJ2-2,-,TRBV16,TGTGCCAGCAGCCAATTCTTCAGGGGATTCACCGGGGAGCTGTTTTTT,CASSQFFRGFTGELFF
TRBD1,TRBJ2-1,-,TRBV15,TGTGCCACCAGCAGAGAAGACAGGGGGTACGATGAGCAGTTCTTC,CATSREDRGYDEQFF
-,TRBJ2-2,-,TRBV3-1/TRBV3-2,TGTGCCAGCAGCCAAGATGTCCATGGGACACTTAACACCGGGGAGCTGTTTTTT,CASSQDVHGTLNTGELFF
TRBD1,TRBJ1-4,-,TRBV15,TGTGCCACCAGGAACGGACAGGGAGAAAAACTGTTTTTT,CATRNGQGEKLFF
TRBD1,TRBJ1-5,-,TRBV7-8,TGTGCCAGCAGCCTGAGACAGGGTGATCAGCCCCAGCATTTT,CASSLRQGDQPQHF
TRBD1,TRBJ2-2,-,TRBV6-5,TGTGCCGGAACCAGGGGGCGAACCGGGGAGCTGTTTTTT,CAGTRGRTGELFF
TRBD2,TRBJ2-2,-,TRBV5-1,TGCGCCAGCAGCATAGGACTAGCGGGGGGCACCGGGGAGCTGTTTTTT,CASSIGLAGGTGELFF
-,TRBJ1-4,-,TRBV7-2,TGTGCCAGCAGCAACGAGCTACAGGTTTCAGAACTGTTTTTT,CASSNELQVSELFF
TRBD1,TRBJ1-5,-,TRBV4-3,TGCGCCAGCAGCCAAGACTGGCAGGGGGTACAGCCCCAGCATTTT,CASSQDWQGVQPQHF
-,TRBJ1-5,few,TRBV6-6,TGTGCCAGCAGTTACCTTCAGGGTGGTGATAATCAGCCCCAGCATTTT,CASSYLQGGDNQPQHF
TRBD1,TRBJ1-5,-,TRBV27,TGTGCCAGCAGTAAACAGGGGCCGAAGCCCCAGCATTTT,CASSKQGPKPQHF
-,TRBJ1-1,few,TRBV19,TGTGCCAGTAGTATAGGGGGGGGCACTGAAGCTTTCTTT,CASSIGGGTEAFF
-,TRBJ2-1,-,TRBV4-3,TGCGCCAGCAGCCAAGATGGCGGTAGCTCCTACAATGAGCAGTTCTTC,CASSQDGGSSYNEQFF
-,TRBJ2-7,-,TRBV4-2,TGTGCCAGCAGCCAAGATCATGACAGTCGCTACGAGCAGTACTTC,CASSQDHDSRYEQYF
TRBD1,TRBJ2-1,-,TRBV5-4,TGTGCCAGCAGCTTGGAGTACTTGACAGGGAATGAGCAGTTCTTC,CASSLEYLTGNEQFF
-,TRBJ1-1,-,TRBV7-2,TGTGCCAGCAGCGAAGGACAAGTGAACACTGAAGCTTTCTTT,CASSEGQVNTEAFF
-,TRBJ1-5,-,TRBV19,TGTGCCAGTAGTATAGGACTGATATGGCCCCAGCATTTT,CASSIGLIWPQHF
TRBD2,TRBJ2-1,-,TRBV6-6,TGTGCCAGCAGTCCCGGACTAGCGGGGGGAGGTGAGCAGTTCTTC,CASSPGLAGGGEQFF
-,TRBJ1-1,-,TRBV5-8,TGTGCCAGCAGCTTGACAGGCAACACTGAAGCTTTCTTT,CASSLTGNTEAFF
-,TRBJ1-6,-,TRBV2,TGTGCCAGCAACGGACAGAAAGATAATTCACCCCTCCACTTT,CASNGQKDNSPLHF
TRBD2,TRBJ2-7,once,TRBV5-4,TGTGCCAGCAGCTTGGATGGACTAGCGGGGGGGCGCGAGCAGTACTTC,CASSLDGLAGGREQYF
TRBD1,TRBJ2-1,-,TRBV7-2,TGTGCCAGCAGCGTGGGACAGGGGACCCATGAGCAGTTCTTC,CASSVGQGTHEQFF
TRBD2,TRBJ2-2,few,TRBV9,TGTGCCAGCAGCGTAGTATCCGGCACTAGCGGTAACGGGGAGCTGTTTTTT,CASSVVSGTSGNGELFF
-,TRBJ1-6,-,TRBV7-8,TGTGCCAGCACCCAATCCGGGTATAGCTCCTATAATTCACCCCTCCACTTT,CASTQSGYSSYNSPLHF
TRBD1,TRBJ1-1,-,TRBV15,TGTGCCACCAGCAGAGGAGGGACAGGGGGCGGTGAAGCTTTCTTT,CATSRGGTGGGEAFF
TRBD1,TRBJ1-5,-,TRBV7-8,TGTGCCAGCAGCCGACTTAACAGGGGGCTTGTCGAGCCCCAGCATTTT,CASSRLNRGLVEPQHF
-,TRBJ1-4,-,TRBV19,TGTGCCAGTAGTATAAGTGGACAATGGACGGAAAAACTGTTTTTT,CASSISGQWTEKLFF
-,TRBJ1-2,-,TRBV30,TGTGCCTGGAGACAGGACAGCATTGATGGCTACACCTTC,CAWRQDSIDGYTF
TRBD1,TRBJ2-7,-,TRBV5-4,TGTGCCAGCAGCTTCGGACAGGGGGAGCAGTACTTC,CASSFGQGEQYF
-,TRBJ2-7,-,TRBV10-1,TGCGCCAGCAGTGAGTCCATAAAGCGGGAGCAGTACTTC,CASSESIKREQYF
-,TRBJ1-1,-,TRBV5-8,TGTGCCAGCAGCCCCGGGGGGAACACTGAAGCTTTCTTT,CASSPGGNTEAFF